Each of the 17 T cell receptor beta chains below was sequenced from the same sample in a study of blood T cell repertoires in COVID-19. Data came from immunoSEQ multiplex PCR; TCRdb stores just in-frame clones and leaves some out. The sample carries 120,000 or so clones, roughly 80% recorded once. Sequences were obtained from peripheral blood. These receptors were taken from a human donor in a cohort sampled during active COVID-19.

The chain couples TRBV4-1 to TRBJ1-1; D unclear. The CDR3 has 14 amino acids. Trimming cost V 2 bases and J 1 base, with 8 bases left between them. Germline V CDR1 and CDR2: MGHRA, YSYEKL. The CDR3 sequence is CASSQPRENTEAFF. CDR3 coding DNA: TGCGCCAGCAGCCAACCGAGGGAGAACACTGAAGCTTTCTTT.

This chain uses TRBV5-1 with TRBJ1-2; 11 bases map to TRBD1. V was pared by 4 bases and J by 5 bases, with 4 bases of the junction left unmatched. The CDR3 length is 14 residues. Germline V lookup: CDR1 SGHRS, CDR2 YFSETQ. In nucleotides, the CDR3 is TGCGCCAGCAGCCATGGACAGGGGGCGTATGGCTACACCTTC. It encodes CASSHGQGAYGYTF.

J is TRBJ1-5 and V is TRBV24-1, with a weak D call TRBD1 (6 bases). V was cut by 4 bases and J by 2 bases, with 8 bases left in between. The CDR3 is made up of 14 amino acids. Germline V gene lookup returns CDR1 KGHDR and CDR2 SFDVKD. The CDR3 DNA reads TGTGCCACCAGTGAGCCAGGGGGCAATCAGCCCCAGCATTTT. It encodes CATSEPGGNQPQHF.

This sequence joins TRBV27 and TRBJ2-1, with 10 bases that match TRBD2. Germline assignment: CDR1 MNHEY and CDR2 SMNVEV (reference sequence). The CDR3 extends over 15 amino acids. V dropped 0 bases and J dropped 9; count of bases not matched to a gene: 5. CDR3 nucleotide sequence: TGTGCCAGCAGTTTATCGAGCGGGAGGGGGAGTGAGCAGTTCTTC. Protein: CASSLSSGRGSEQFF.

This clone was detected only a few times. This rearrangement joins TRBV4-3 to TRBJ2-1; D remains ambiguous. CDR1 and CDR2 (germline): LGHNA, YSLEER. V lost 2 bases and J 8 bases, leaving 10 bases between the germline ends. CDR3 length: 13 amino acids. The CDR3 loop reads CASSQSLGYEQFF. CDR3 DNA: TGCGCCAGCAGCCAATCCCTAGGCTATGAGCAGTTCTTC.

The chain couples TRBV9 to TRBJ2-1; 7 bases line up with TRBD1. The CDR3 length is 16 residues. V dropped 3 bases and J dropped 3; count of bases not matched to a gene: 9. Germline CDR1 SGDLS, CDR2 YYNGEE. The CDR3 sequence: CASSDIRDRGYNEQFF. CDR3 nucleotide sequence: TGTGCCAGCAGCGATATACGGGACAGAGGCTACAATGAGCAGTTCTTC.

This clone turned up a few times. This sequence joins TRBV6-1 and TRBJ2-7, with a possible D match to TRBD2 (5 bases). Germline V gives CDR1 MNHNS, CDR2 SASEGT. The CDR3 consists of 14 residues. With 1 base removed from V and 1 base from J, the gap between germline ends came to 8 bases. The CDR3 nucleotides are TGTGCCAGCAGTGAAGAGAGGGTTTCCTACGAGCAGTACTTC. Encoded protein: CASSEERVSYEQYF.

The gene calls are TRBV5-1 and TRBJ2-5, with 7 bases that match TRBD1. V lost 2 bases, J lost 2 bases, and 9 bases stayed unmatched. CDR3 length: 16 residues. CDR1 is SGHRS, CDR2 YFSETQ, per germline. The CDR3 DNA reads TGCGCCAGCAGCTTCCTTTCGGGACAGCAACAAGAGACCCAGTACTTC. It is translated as CASSFLSGQQQETQYF.

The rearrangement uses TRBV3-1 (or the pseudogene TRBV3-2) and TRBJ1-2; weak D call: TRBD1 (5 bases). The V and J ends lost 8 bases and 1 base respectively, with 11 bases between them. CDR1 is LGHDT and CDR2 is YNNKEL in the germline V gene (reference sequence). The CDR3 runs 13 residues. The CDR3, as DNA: TGTGCCAGCCGCGGGGGGGTTAACTATGGCTACACCTTC. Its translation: CASRGGVNYGYTF.

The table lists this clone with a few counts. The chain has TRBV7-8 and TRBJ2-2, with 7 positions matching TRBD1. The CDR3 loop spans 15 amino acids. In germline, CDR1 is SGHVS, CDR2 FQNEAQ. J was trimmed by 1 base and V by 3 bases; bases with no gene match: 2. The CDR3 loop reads CASSFDRVNTGELFF. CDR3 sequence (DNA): TGTGCCAGCAGCTTTGACAGGGTGAACACCGGGGAGCTGTTTTTT.

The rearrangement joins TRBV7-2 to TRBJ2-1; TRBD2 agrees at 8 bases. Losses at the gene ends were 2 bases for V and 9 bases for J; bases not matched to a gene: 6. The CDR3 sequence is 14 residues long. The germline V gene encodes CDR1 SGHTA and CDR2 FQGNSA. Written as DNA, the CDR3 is TGTGCCAGCAGCTTACGGGGGGGAATAAGTGAGCAGTTCTTC. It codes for CASSLRGGISEQFF.

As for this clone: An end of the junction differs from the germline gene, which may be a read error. The chain's CDR3 is CASSGTGGANPEAFF. DNA of the CDR3: TGTGCCAGCAGCGGGACAGGGGGCGCGAACCCTGAAGCTTTCTTT. This sequence joins TRBV7-6 and TRBJ1-1; TRBD1 matches at 12 bases. The CDR3 is made up of 15 amino acids. Germline V gene data show CDR1 as SGHVS and CDR2 as FNYEAQ.

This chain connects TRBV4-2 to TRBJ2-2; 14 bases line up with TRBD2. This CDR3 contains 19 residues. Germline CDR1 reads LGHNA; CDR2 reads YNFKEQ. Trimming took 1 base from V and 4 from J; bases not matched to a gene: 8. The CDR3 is CASSQAAGTSGSITGELFF. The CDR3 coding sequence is TGTGCCAGCAGCCAAGCTGCCGGGACTAGCGGGAGTATCACCGGGGAGCTGTTTTTT.

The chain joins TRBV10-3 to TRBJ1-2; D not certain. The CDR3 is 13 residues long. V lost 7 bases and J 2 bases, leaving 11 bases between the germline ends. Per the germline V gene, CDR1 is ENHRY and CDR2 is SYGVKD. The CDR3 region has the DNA TGTGCCATCACCAGCGCTGGGAACTATGGCTACACCTTC. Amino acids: CAITSAGNYGYTF.

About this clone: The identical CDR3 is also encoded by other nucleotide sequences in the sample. The CDR3 protein is CASSPGLNTEAFF. The DNA for the CDR3 is TGTGCCAGCTCACCTGGCTTGAACACTGAAGCTTTCTTT. The V gene is TRBV18, the J gene TRBJ1-1; D not resolved. The V gene's germline CDR1 is KGHSH and CDR2 LQKENI. Trimming removed 3 bases at V and 0 bases at J, with 5 bases between. CDR3 length equals 13 residues.

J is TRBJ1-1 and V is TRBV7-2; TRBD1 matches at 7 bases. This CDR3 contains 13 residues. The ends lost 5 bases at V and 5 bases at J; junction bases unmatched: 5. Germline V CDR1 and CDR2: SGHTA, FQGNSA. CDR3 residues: CASSRQGGTEAFF. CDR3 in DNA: TGTGCCAGCAGCCGACAGGGAGGAACTGAAGCTTTCTTT.

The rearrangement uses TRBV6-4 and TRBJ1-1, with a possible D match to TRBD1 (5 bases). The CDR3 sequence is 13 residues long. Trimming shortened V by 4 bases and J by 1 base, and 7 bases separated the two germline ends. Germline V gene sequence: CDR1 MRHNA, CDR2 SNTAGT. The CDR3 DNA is TGTGCCAGCAGTGTTGACAGGAACACTGAAGCTTTCTTT. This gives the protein CASSVDRNTEAFF.